The rows below give T cell receptor beta chains drawn from one sample of a study of CD8 T cells in ankylosing spondylitis. TCRdb re-called the 5' RACE reads through MiXCR, storing one row per CDR3 protein. The sample has under 250,000 distinct CDR3 sequences, roughly a third seen once. Sequences were obtained from blood, either unsorted or a sorted T cell fraction (not recorded which). These receptors were obtained from a male donor with ankylosing spondylitis or in good health (not recorded which). CDR3s include the opening cysteine and the closing phenylalanine or tryptophan. Each record gives: D gene, J gene, V gene, CDR3 DNA, CDR3 protein. The D gene is left open where the match is weak.

TRBD1 TRBJ1-2 TRBV20-1 TGCAGTGCCCTACAGGGGACCTATGGCTACACCTTC CSALQGTYGYTF
NA TRBJ1-1 TRBV6-5 TGTGCCAGCAGTTCGCCCAGGGGAACGGGCACTGAAGCTTTCTTT CASSSPRGTGTEAFF
NA TRBJ2-7 TRBV29-1 TGCAGCGTTGTACAGGGTGGCAACTACGAGCAGTACTTC CSVVQGGNYEQYF
NA TRBJ2-3 TRBV4-1 TGCGCCAGCAGCCAAGGGTGGGGCACAGATACGCAGTATTTT CASSQGWGTDTQYF
NA TRBJ1-1 TRBV10-2 TGCGCCAGCAGTCTTTGGGAGGGGAACACTGAAGCTTTCTTT CASSLWEGNTEAFF
TRBD2 TRBJ2-3 TRBV20-1 TGCAGTGCTAGAGACCCACCCGGGGGGGCAGATACGCAGTATTTT CSARDPPGGADTQYF
NA TRBJ2-7 TRBV5-6 TGTGCCAGCAGCTTGTTATCTTTCGAGCAGTACTTC CASSLLSFEQYF
NA TRBJ2-3 TRBV6-1 TGTGCCACAGGGGGGGGACAGACTAGCACAGATACGCAGTATTTT CATGGGQTSTDTQYF
NA TRBJ2-1 TRBV5-1 TGCGCCAGCAGCCCGACCGGCCCCGAGCAGTTCTTC CASSPTGPEQFF
NA TRBJ2-7 TRBV6-5 TGTGCCAGCAGTTACTTCGGGACGGGGGAGCAGTACTTC CASSYFGTGEQYF
NA TRBJ1-3 TRBV2 TGTGCCAGCACAACAGGGATATTTTCTGGAAACACCATATATTTT CASTTGIFSGNTIYF
NA TRBJ1-4 TRBV12-3/TRBV12-4 TGTGCCAGCATGGTCGGAGACAGCCTGGCAAAACTGTTTTTT CASMVGDSLAKLFF
NA TRBJ2-1 TRBV12-3/TRBV12-4 TGTGCCAGCGGCCTGGGCGGGACAGTCCTTAATGAGCAGTTCTTC CASGLGGTVLNEQFF